Given below is one TCR beta chain in context. This specimen comes from a study of blood T cell repertoires in COVID-19. Across the whole study: Samples taken during acute and convalescent COVID-19 were collected in the United States, Italy and Spain. The cDNA or gDNA used as material had been derived from T cells, B-cell-depleted T cells, or PBMCs.

This CDR3 region has 15 residues. The V and J ends lost 5 bases and 0 bases, in that order; junction bases with no gene match: 2. Germline-derived CDR1 and CDR2 are LNHDA and SQIVND (reference sequence). Original processing methods: Quantification of nucleated cells was approximated via reference gene primer amplification. Data came from immunoSEQ multiplex PCR; TCRdb stores just in-frame clones and leaves some out. Clone size and the V and J calls come from that table; the DNA yielded D and trimming. The repertoire has around 140,000 clones, 75% to 85% of them found once; the top ten carry approximately 3.5%.

Sequencing used peripheral blood. The chain is built from TRBV19 and TRBJ1-5, with 9 nucleotides matching TRBD1. The clonotype originates from a man aged 65 to 79 who had recovered from COVID-19. CDR3 bases: TGTGCCAGTAGTCGACAGGGGGATAGCAATCAGCCCCAGCATTTT. The encoded protein is CASSRQGDSNQPQHF.